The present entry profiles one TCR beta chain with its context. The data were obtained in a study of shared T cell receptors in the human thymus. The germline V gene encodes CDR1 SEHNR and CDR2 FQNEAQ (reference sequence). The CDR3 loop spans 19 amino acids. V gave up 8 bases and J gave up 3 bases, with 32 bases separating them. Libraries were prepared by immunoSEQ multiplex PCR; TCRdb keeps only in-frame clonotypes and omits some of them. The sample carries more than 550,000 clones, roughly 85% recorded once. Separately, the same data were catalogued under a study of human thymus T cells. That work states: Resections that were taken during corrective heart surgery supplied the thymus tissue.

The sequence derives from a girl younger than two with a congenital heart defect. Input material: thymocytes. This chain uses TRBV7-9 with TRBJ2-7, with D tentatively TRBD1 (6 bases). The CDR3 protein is CASLLAGTSGQESNYEQYF. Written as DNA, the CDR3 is TGTGCCAGCCTCCTAGCCGGGACAAGCGGTCAAGAATCAAACTACGAGCAGTACTTC. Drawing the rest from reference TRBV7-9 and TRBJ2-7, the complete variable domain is DTGVSQNPRHKITKRGQNVTFRCDPISEHNRLYWYRQTLGQGPEFLTYFQNEAQLEKSRLLSDRFSAERPKGSFSTLEIQRTEQGDSAMYLCASLLAGTSGQESNYEQYFGPGTRLTVT.